A single sample gave rise to the 26 T cell receptor beta chains below, sequenced in a study of blood T cell repertoires in COVID-19. Using immunoSEQ multiplex PCR, the repertoire was profiled, and TCRdb retains in-frame clones only, with some absent. The data hold some 390,000 clones, with around 87% observed a single time. The sample taken for sequencing was peripheral blood. Receptors were obtained from a human donor in a cohort sampled during active COVID-19.

This sequence joins TRBV19 and TRBJ1-2; 10 nucleotides agree with TRBD1. V dropped 5 bases and J dropped 3; count of bases not matched to a gene: 9. CDR1 and CDR2 (germline): LNHDA, SQIVND (reference sequence). The CDR3 totals 16 residues. The CDR3 here is CASSPGPTGGDYGYTF. CDR3 in DNA: TGTGCCAGTAGTCCCGGCCCGACAGGGGGCGACTATGGCTACACCTTC.

V and J are TRBV20-1 and TRBJ2-5; TRBD2 agrees at 7 bases. The trim removed 3 bases at V and 5 bases at J, leaving 12 bases unmatched. The CDR3 is 15 amino acids. Germline V gene data show CDR1 as DFQATT and CDR2 as SNEGSKA (reference sequence). As DNA, the CDR3 is TGCAGTGCTAGTGGAGGTGGGAGGGCCGGTGAGACCCAGTACTTC. It translates to CSASGGGRAGETQYF.

This clone has only one observation. This chain joins TRBV19 and TRBJ1-5, with D perhaps matching TRBD1 (6 bases). The CDR3 loop spans 16 amino acids. V was shortened by 2 bases and J by 5 bases, with 16 bases between the two germline ends. Per the germline V gene, CDR1 is LNHDA and CDR2 is SQIVND (reference sequence). In nucleotides, the CDR3 is TGTGCCAGTAGTATACCGAGAGGGGAGGGGGATCAGCCCCAGCATTTT. Its protein is CASSIPRGEGDQPQHF.

The genes are TRBV6-5 and TRBJ2-7; 8 bases align to TRBD1. V was clipped by 6 bases and J by 2 bases; unmatched bases: 6. Germline V gene lookup returns CDR1 MNHEY and CDR2 SVGAGI. The CDR3 loop spans 14 amino acids. CDR3 DNA: TGTGCCAGCAGGATAGGGACAGGAGCCTACGAGCAGTACTTC. Protein sequence: CASRIGTGAYEQYF.

CDR3 nucleotides: TGTGCCAGCAGCAATGGTCCGGGGAGGACTGAAGCTTTCTTT. This encodes CASSNGPGRTEAFF. The chain joins TRBV21-1 to TRBJ1-1. TRBV21-1 represents a pseudogene. The CDR3 totals 14 residues.

The chain links TRBV2 to TRBJ1-3, with 8 bases aligning to TRBD1. Germline V gene sequence: CDR1 SNHLY, CDR2 FYNNEI. V shed 6 bases, J shed 5 bases, and the junction held 3 bases outside the gene matches. The CDR3 sequence is 13 residues long. In DNA, the CDR3 is TGTGCCAGCAGATGGGACAGGAGAAACACCATATATTTT. Its protein is CASRWDRRNTIYF.

The chain has TRBV5-8 and TRBJ2-5; 8 nucleotides align to TRBD1. CDR1 SGHTS and CDR2 YDEGEE come from the germline V gene. The CDR3 consists of 15 residues. The trim removed 0 bases at V and 5 bases at J, leaving 6 bases unmatched. CDR3 amino acids: CASSLGDRGVETQYF. DNA of the CDR3: TGTGCCAGCAGCTTGGGTGACAGGGGTGTCGAGACCCAGTACTTC.

The CDR3 protein is CASGTGAYEQYF. The CDR3 nucleotides read TGTGCCTCCGGGACAGGGGCCTACGAGCAGTACTTC. V usage is TRBV6-5 and J usage is TRBJ2-7, with 10 bases that match TRBD1. The J segment lost 2 bases and the V segment lost 11 bases, leaving 3 bases of the junction unmatched. This CDR3 has 12 residues. Germline CDR1 and CDR2: MNHEY and SVGAGI.

A single count supports this clone. The J gene is TRBJ2-5, the V gene TRBV24-1, with TRBD2 matching over 11 bases. The V gene's germline CDR1 is KGHDR and CDR2 SFDVKD. The J segment lost 4 bases and the V segment lost 4 bases, leaving 7 bases of the junction unmatched. The CDR3 is 16 amino acids. The CDR3 DNA reads TGTGCCACCAGTGACCCGGGGACTAGCGGCCTAGAGACCCAGTACTTC. Amino acids: CATSDPGTSGLETQYF.

This chain uses TRBV5-6 with TRBJ2-4; TRBD2 aligns across 8 bases. The ends lost 3 bases at V and 0 bases at J; junction bases unmatched: 8. Germline CDR1 SGHDT, CDR2 YYEEEE. The CDR3 totals 17 residues. The CDR3 sequence: CASSSIQRGQAKNIQYF. DNA of the CDR3: TGTGCCAGCAGCTCAATTCAGCGGGGGCAAGCCAAAAACATTCAGTACTTC. The whole variable domain, remainder taken from reference TRBV5-6 and TRBJ2-4, is DAGVTQSPTHLIKTRGQQVTLRCSPKSGHDTVSWYQQALGQGPQFIFQYYEEEERQRGNFPDRFSGHQFPNYSSELNVNALLLGDSALYLCASSSIQRGQAKNIQYFGAGTRLSVL.

This sequence joins TRBV5-6 and TRBJ2-3; 10 bases line up with TRBD2. The CDR3 is 14 residues long. V trimming: 4 bases; J trimming: 2 bases; junction bases outside the gene matches: 1. Germline V gene lookup returns CDR1 SGHDT and CDR2 YYEEEE. CDR3 in amino acids: CASSLAGVTDTQYF. For the CDR3, the DNA is TGTGCCAGCAGCCTAGCGGGGGTCACAGATACGCAGTATTTT. The complete variable domain, with remaining parts taken from reference TRBV5-6 and TRBJ2-3, reads DAGVTQSPTHLIKTRGQQVTLRCSPKSGHDTVSWYQQALGQGPQFIFQYYEEEERQRGNFPDRFSGHQFPNYSSELNVNALLLGDSALYLCASSLAGVTDTQYFGPGTRLTVL.

The rearrangement joins TRBV6-5 to TRBJ1-4; 7 nucleotides align to TRBD1. V lost 8 bases and J lost 5; bases outside the gene matches: 5. The CDR3 covers 13 residues. Germline V gene data show CDR1 as MNHEY and CDR2 as SVGAGI. In DNA form, the CDR3 reads TGTGCCAGCGTGTGGACAGGCAATGAAAAACTGTTTTTT. It yields the protein CASVWTGNEKLFF.

The rearrangement links TRBV19 to TRBJ1-5, with 9 bases matching TRBD1. Looked up from germline, CDR1 is LNHDA and CDR2 is SQIVND (reference sequence). This CDR3 contains 17 residues. J gave up 1 base and V 8 bases, and 12 bases lay outside the gene matches. The CDR3 bases are TGTGCCAGTTCCCGGGACAGGGAGGGGGTGAGCAATCAGCCCCAGCATTTT. Residues: CASSRDREGVSNQPQHF. Full variable domain (rest looked up from reference TRBV19 and TRBJ1-5): DGGITQSPKYLFRKEGQNVTLSCEQNLNHDAMYWYRQDPGQGLRLIYYSQIVNDFQKGDIAEGYSVSREKKESFPLTVTSAQKNPTAFYLCASSRDREGVSNQPQHFGDGTRLSIL.

This clone was seen a few times. The gene calls are TRBV5-4 and TRBJ2-7; 7 positions match TRBD2. The CDR3 loop spans 14 amino acids. The germline CDR1 and CDR2 sequences are SGHNT and YYREEE (reference sequence). Trimming cost V 4 bases and J 5 bases; bases outside gene matches: 9. The CDR3 sequence: CASSQGGVYDEQYF. The CDR3 bases are TGTGCCAGCAGCCAGGGAGGGGTTTATGACGAGCAGTACTTC.

V gene TRBV5-1 combines with J gene TRBJ1-4; 12 nucleotides agree with TRBD1. CDR1 and CDR2 (germline): SGHRS, YFSETQ. The CDR3 consists of 16 residues. The V gene end was trimmed by 4 bases and the J gene end by 8 bases; junction bases not matched to a gene: 9. This CDR3 reads CASSHGTGGASEKLFF. The CDR3 nucleotides are TGCGCCAGCAGCCATGGGACAGGGGGCGCGTCGGAAAAACTGTTTTTT.

The chain employs TRBV19 and TRBJ2-5, with D perhaps TRBD1 (6 bases). Per the germline V gene, CDR1 is LNHDA and CDR2 is SQIVND (reference sequence). V lost 4 bases and J 1 base, leaving 7 bases between the germline ends. The CDR3 contains 13 residues. The CDR3 loop reads CASSRTVQETQYF. The CDR3 coding sequence is TGTGCCAGTAGTAGGACAGTCCAAGAGACCCAGTACTTC.

This chain joins TRBV24-1 and TRBJ2-3; possible D gene TRBD2, 7 bases. V gave up 2 bases and J gave up 3 bases, with 14 bases separating them. Germline lookup yields CDR1 KGHDR and CDR2 SFDVKD. The CDR3 consists of 16 residues. The CDR3 DNA sequence: TGTGCCACCAGTGATTCCTTCGGGGGGCTTACAGATACGCAGTATTTT. It specifies CATSDSFGGLTDTQYF.

The table lists this clone with a few counts. The V and J genes are TRBV7-9 and TRBJ1-1; maybe TRBD1 (6 bases). Trimming removed 5 bases at V and 3 bases at J, with 16 bases between. In germline, CDR1 is SEHNR, CDR2 FQNEAQ (reference sequence). This CDR3 region has 15 residues. This chain's CDR3 is CASSESTGSDTEAFF. CDR3 nucleotide sequence: TGTGCCAGCAGCGAATCTACAGGGAGCGACACTGAAGCTTTCTTT. The variable domain in full, with the rest retrieved from reference TRBV7-9 and TRBJ1-1, is DTGVSQNPRHKITKRGQNVTFRCDPISEHNRLYWYRQTLGQGPEFLTYFQNEAQLEKSRLLSDRFSAERPKGSFSTLEIQRTEQGDSAMYLCASSESTGSDTEAFFGQGTRLTVV.

This clone occurred once. CDR3 bases: TGTGCCAGCTCACCACCGGGGGACTGGGCAACGGAGACCCAGTACTTC. The encoded protein is CASSPPGDWATETQYF. This chain links TRBV18 with TRBJ2-5; a weak D match, TRBD2 (6 bases). There are 16 residues in the CDR3. Germline values: CDR1 KGHSH, CDR2 LQKENI. Trimming took 0 bases from V and 5 from J, leaving 16 bases between them.

Only one count was recorded for this clone. The rearrangement links TRBV3-1 (or the pseudogene TRBV3-2) to TRBJ1-1; 9 bases line up with TRBD1. The CDR3 totals 14 residues. V lost 6 bases, J lost 0 bases, and 2 bases stayed unmatched. CDR1 LGHDT and CDR2 YNNKEL come from the germline V gene (reference sequence). This chain's CDR3 is CASSRDRVNTEAFF. In DNA, the CDR3 is TGTGCCAGCAGTCGGGACAGGGTGAACACTGAAGCTTTCTTT.

V and J are TRBV2 and TRBJ2-4; TRBD2 agrees at 11 bases. Germline V gives CDR1 SNHLY, CDR2 FYNNEI. Trimming at V came to 3 bases and at J to 0 bases, leaving 4 bases not matched to a gene. The CDR3 is 17 amino acids. DNA of the CDR3: TGTGCCAGCAGTGAGGGGCTAGCGGGAGGAGCCAAAAACATTCAGTACTTC. This codes for CASSEGLAGGAKNIQYF.

V usage is TRBV28 and J usage is TRBJ2-3; the match to TRBD2 covers 16 bases. The CDR3 is made up of 20 amino acids. V gave up 4 bases and J gave up 4 bases; unmatched junction bases: 14. CDR1 is MDHEN, CDR2 SYDVKM, per germline. CDR3 DNA sequence: TGTGCCAGCAGTTCCATGTCCGGGACTAGCGGGGGGGCCGGAGCAGATACGCAGTATTTT. This gives the protein CASSSMSGTSGGAGADTQYF. The whole variable domain, filled in from reference TRBV28 and TRBJ2-3, reads DVKVTQSSRYLVKRTGEKVFLECVQDMDHENMFWYRQDPGLGLRLIYFSYDVKMKEKGDIPEGYSVSREKKERFSLILESASTNQTSMYLCASSSMSGTSGGAGADTQYFGPGTRLTVL.

This clone was observed a single time. The J gene is TRBJ2-5, the V gene TRBV7-9; 7 bases align to TRBD2. Trimming took 1 base from V and 5 from J; bases not matched to a gene: 4. Germline CDR1 reads SEHNR; CDR2 reads FQNEAQ (reference sequence). This CDR3 region has 14 residues. The CDR3, as DNA: TGTGCCAGCAGCTTAGGGCGGGGGTCGGAGACCCAGTACTTC. The encoded protein is CASSLGRGSETQYF.

This chain links TRBV19 with TRBJ1-1; D unresolved. The V gene's germline CDR1 is LNHDA and CDR2 SQIVND (reference sequence). The CDR3 consists of 14 residues. V was clipped by 4 bases and J by 6 bases, with 15 bases between them. CDR3 residues: CASSSGETSSEAFF. CDR3 bases: TGTGCCAGTAGTAGTGGTGAAACAAGTTCTGAAGCTTTCTTT.

The V gene is TRBV19, the J gene TRBJ2-3; 12 bases fit TRBD2. The V gene end was trimmed by 6 bases and the J gene end by 4 bases; junction bases not matched to a gene: 5. Germline CDR1 LNHDA, CDR2 SQIVND (reference sequence). The CDR3 loop spans 15 amino acids. This CDR3 is CASRLTSGRADTQYF. The CDR3 nucleotides read TGTGCCAGTAGACTGACTAGCGGGAGAGCAGATACGCAGTATTTT.

The chain couples TRBV28 to TRBJ1-1; the D gene is possibly TRBD1 (5 bases). V shed 7 bases and J shed 5 bases, with 17 bases lying between them. CDR3 length: 14 residues. Germline CDR1 is MDHEN and CDR2 is SYDVKM. CDR3 in DNA: TGTGCCAGCATCCTAGCCCGGGAGGGGACTGAAGCTTTCTTT. This sequence encodes CASILAREGTEAFF.